These 26 T cell receptor beta chains were all obtained from the same sample, sequenced in a study of T cell clones after liver transplantation. TCRdb's copy holds only in-frame clones and misses some; the assay was immunoSEQ multiplex PCR. The profile shows about 75,000 clones, roughly 84% of them singletons. Sequencing was performed on CD4+ T cells from blood, taken less than 50 months after liver transplant. The receptors were gathered from a human patient who received a liver transplant. Some T cells may be transferred from the graft donor.

The chain combines TRBV7-2 with TRBJ1-6; 11 bases agree with TRBD1. This CDR3 has 14 amino acids. Losses at the gene ends were 8 bases for V and 7 bases for J; bases not matched to a gene: 4. Germline CDR1 and CDR2: SGHTA and FQGNSA. The CDR3 nucleotides are TGTGCCAGCGGGGGGACAGGGGGGAATTCACCCCTCCACTTT. Translating gives CASGGTGGNSPLHF.

The V call is TRBV5-1, the J call TRBJ2-3, with 8 nucleotides matching TRBD1. Germline loops: CDR1 SGHRS, CDR2 YFSETQ. Trimming removed 4 bases from V and 2 bases from J; junction bases left unmatched: 6. The CDR3 length is 15 residues. The CDR3 DNA follows: TGCGCCAGCAGCCGAGACAGGGGACCCACAGATACGCAGTATTTT. Translating it yields CASSRDRGPTDTQYF.

CDR3 loop: CASYSGGHTGELFF. CDR3 bases: TGTGCCAGTTATAGCGGGGGTCACACCGGGGAGCTGTTTTTT. V gene TRBV2 combines with J gene TRBJ2-2; 9 nucleotides align to TRBD2. The CDR3 length is 14 residues. The V gene end was trimmed by 9 bases and the J gene end by 3 bases; junction bases not matched to a gene: 5. CDR1 SNHLY and CDR2 FYNNEI come from the germline V gene.

The rearrangement uses TRBV10-3 and TRBJ2-7; 8 bases match TRBD1. Germline-derived CDR1 and CDR2 are ENHRY and SYGVKD. This CDR3 region has 13 residues. Trimming took 8 bases from V and 0 from J; bases not matched to a gene: 3. Here the CDR3 reads CAILGTGSYEQYF. CDR3 bases: TGTGCCATCCTTGGGACAGGCTCCTACGAGCAGTACTTC.

In its sample, this clone was seen once. The rearrangement uses TRBV5-4 and TRBJ2-2; no clear D gene. This CDR3 is 13 amino acids long. Looked up from germline, CDR1 is SGHNT and CDR2 is YYREEE (reference sequence). V gave up 4 bases and J gave up 3 bases, with 7 bases separating them. The CDR3 protein is CASSPEDTGELFF. Written as DNA, the CDR3 is TGTGCCAGCAGCCCAGAAGACACCGGGGAGCTGTTTTTT.

CDR3 nucleotides: TGTGCCAGTAGTATCTCTAGCGGGCAAGAGACCCAGTACTTC. Translated, it gives CASSISSGQETQYF. This rearrangement joins TRBV19 to TRBJ2-5; 8 bases match TRBD2. This CDR3 spans 14 amino acids. Losses at the gene ends were 3 bases for V and 2 bases for J; bases not matched to a gene: 2. The germline V gene has CDR1 LNHDA and CDR2 SQIVND (reference sequence). The variable domain in full, completed from reference TRBV19 and TRBJ2-5, reads DGGITQSPKYLFRKEGQNVTLSCEQNLNHDAMYWYRQDPGQGLRLIYYSQIVNDFQKGDIAEGYSVSREKKESFPLTVTSAQKNPTAFYLCASSISSGQETQYFGPGTRLLVL.

A remark on this clone: This same CDR3 is encoded by further DNA sequences in the sample. In DNA form, the CDR3 reads TGTGCCAGCTCACCGGACAGGGGCACAGATACGCAGTATTTT. It specifies CASSPDRGTDTQYF. The chain carries TRBV18 and TRBJ2-3, with TRBD1 identical over 8 bases. CDR1 and CDR2 (germline): KGHSH, LQKENI. Trimming removed 3 bases from V and 1 base from J; junction bases left unmatched: 0. The CDR3 sequence is 14 residues long.

V and J are TRBV9 and TRBJ2-7, with D possibly TRBD2 on 5 matching bases. This CDR3 comprises 13 residues. Between the trimmed V and J ends, which lost 2 bases and 6 bases, there was a span of 12 bases. Germline-derived CDR1 and CDR2 are SGDLS and YYNGEE. CDR3 coding DNA: TGTGCCAGCAGCGTGACGGGGTTTAGCGAGCAGTACTTC. Amino acids: CASSVTGFSEQYF. The whole variable domain, remainder taken from reference TRBV9 and TRBJ2-7, is DSGVTQTPKHLITATGQRVTLRCSPRSGDLSVYWYQQSLDQGLQFLIQYYNGEERAKGNILERFSAQQFPDLHSELNLSSLELGDSALYFCASSVTGFSEQYFGPGTRLTVT.

V is TRBV18 and J is TRBJ1-5; TRBD1 aligns across 8 bases. The CDR3 consists of 16 residues. Germline V gene sequence: CDR1 KGHSH, CDR2 LQKENI. V trimming: 1 base; J trimming: 4 bases; junction bases outside the gene matches: 6. This CDR3 is CASSPLGDRGNQPQHF. In DNA, the CDR3 is TGTGCCAGCTCACCACTAGGAGACAGGGGTAATCAGCCCCAGCATTTT.

V is TRBV28 and J is TRBJ1-3, with a weak D call TRBD1 (5 bases). CDR1 and CDR2 (germline): MDHEN, SYDVKM. The CDR3 consists of 17 residues. V lost 7 bases and J 0 bases, leaving 19 bases between the germline ends. Here the CDR3 DNA reads TGTGCCAGCACCGACGGGGGTATTAACAACTCTGGAAACACCATATATTTT. It translates to CASTDGGINNSGNTIYF.

The gene calls are TRBV7-8 and TRBJ1-1; 9 bases align to TRBD1. This CDR3 region has 14 residues. CDR1 and CDR2 from the germline V gene are SGHVS and FQNEAQ. V lost 5 bases to trimming and J lost 3 bases; unmatched junction nucleotides: 4. The CDR3 region has the DNA TGTGCCAGCAGCCCCCGGACAGGGGACACTGAAGCTTTCTTT. It specifies CASSPRTGDTEAFF.

This clone occurred a few times. The chain recombines TRBV6-5 with TRBJ1-5; 7 bases fit TRBD1. The CDR3 runs 14 residues. V dropped 6 bases and J dropped 6; count of bases not matched to a gene: 8. From germline, CDR1 is MNHEY and CDR2 SVGAGI. In DNA form, the CDR3 reads TGTGCCAGCAGCCCCGACAGGGACGGTCAGCCCCAGCATTTT. Residues: CASSPDRDGQPQHF.

The chain has TRBV28 and TRBJ1-1; TRBD1 matches 10 bases. The CDR3 is made up of 17 amino acids. Trimming at V came to 6 bases and at J to 4 bases, leaving 14 bases not matched to a gene. Per germline, CDR1 MDHEN and CDR2 SYDVKM. CDR3 sequence: CASSPTGTGVLSTEAFF. The CDR3 DNA reads as TGTGCCAGCAGCCCGACCGGGACAGGGGTTTTGAGCACTGAAGCTTTCTTT.

The V gene is TRBV5-1, the J gene TRBJ2-3; TRBD2 matches 8 bases. This CDR3 has 16 amino acids. V trimming: 4 bases; J trimming: 3 bases; junction bases outside the gene matches: 10. Per the germline V gene, CDR1 is SGHRS and CDR2 is YFSETQ. The CDR3 sequence is CASSDERGPGTDTQYF. The CDR3 DNA reads TGCGCCAGCAGCGATGAGCGGGGGCCGGGGACAGATACGCAGTATTTT.

The chain joins TRBV5-1 to TRBJ1-3; weak D call: TRBD1 (6 bases). This CDR3 region has 12 residues. The germline gives CDR1 SGHRS, CDR2 YFSETQ. Deletions cut 5 bases from V and 7 bases from J, with 10 bases between. CDR3 protein: CASSEGDNTIYF. DNA of the CDR3: TGCGCCAGCAGTGAGGGGGACAACACCATATATTTT.

The chain has TRBV19 and TRBJ2-4, with no clear D. The V and J ends lost 6 bases and 1 base respectively, with 7 bases between them. CDR1 LNHDA and CDR2 SQIVND come from the germline V gene (reference sequence). The CDR3 sequence is 13 residues long. Here the CDR3 DNA reads TGTGCCAGTAGCCAGGTCGCCAAAAACATTCAGTACTTC. Protein sequence: CASSQVAKNIQYF.

This clone appeared a few times. The chain has TRBV2 and TRBJ1-5, with D uncertain. V lost 7 bases and J 0 bases, leaving 13 bases between the germline ends. The CDR3 spans 15 residues. Germline V gene sequence: CDR1 SNHLY, CDR2 FYNNEI. In DNA form, the CDR3 reads TGTGCCAGCAAGGATGGTCAGAATAGCAATCAGCCCCAGCATTTT. Translating it yields CASKDGQNSNQPQHF. The variable domain in full, with the rest retrieved from reference TRBV2 and TRBJ1-5, is EPEVTQTPSHQVTQMGQEVILRCVPISNHLYFYWYRQILGQKVEFLVSFYNNEISEKSEIFDDQFSVERPDGSNFTLKIRSTKLEDSAMYFCASKDGQNSNQPQHFGDGTRLSIL.

The chain combines TRBV5-4 with TRBJ2-7; D remains ambiguous. The length of the CDR3 is 16 residues. Germline V gene lookup returns CDR1 SGHNT and CDR2 YYREEE (reference sequence). Trimming left V 2 bases short and J 6 bases short, with 21 bases between. CDR3 DNA sequence: TGTGCCAGCAGCTTTGGCTCAACGCCTACTTTGGGCGAGCAGTACTTC. Translating it yields CASSFGSTPTLGEQYF.

V usage is TRBV4-1 and J usage is TRBJ1-2; unclear D gene. The length of the CDR3 is 15 residues. Trimming stripped 3 bases from V and 4 bases from J, with 15 bases between. Germline values: CDR1 MGHRA, CDR2 YSYEKL. CDR3 nucleotide sequence: TGCGCCAGCAGCCAGCTGGCCGGGTTGTTCTATGGCTACACCTTC. Translating gives CASSQLAGLFYGYTF.

This clone was seen more than once but under ten times. This chain uses TRBV7-9 with TRBJ2-5; D not certain. CDR1 SEHNR and CDR2 FQNEAQ come from the germline V gene (reference sequence). The CDR3 covers 15 residues. Trimming cost V 2 bases and J 2 bases, with 12 bases left between them. The CDR3 DNA reads as TGTGCCAGCAGCTTATTGGGCAGTTCACAAGAGACCCAGTACTTC. It encodes CASSLLGSSQETQYF.

The rearrangement uses TRBV18 and TRBJ2-6; TRBD1 matches at 8 bases. V shed 2 bases, J shed 0 bases, and the junction held 0 bases outside the gene matches. Germline lookup yields CDR1 KGHSH and CDR2 LQKENI. This CDR3 is 16 amino acids long. CDR3 protein: CASSPTGGSGANVLTF. CDR3 nucleotides: TGTGCCAGCTCACCAACAGGGGGCTCTGGGGCCAACGTCCTGACTTTC.

This clone appeared a few times. The rearrangement uses TRBV2 and TRBJ2-5; perhaps TRBD1 as D (5 bases). CDR1 and CDR2 (germline): SNHLY, FYNNEI. Trimming stripped 8 bases from V and 8 bases from J, with 12 bases between. The CDR3 sequence is 11 residues long. The CDR3 sequence is CASALQGTQYF. The CDR3 bases are TGTGCCAGCGCCCTCCAGGGAACCCAGTACTTC.

A single count supports this clone. The chain uses TRBV28 and TRBJ1-1; D gene uncertain. The CDR3 covers 16 residues. Germline lookup yields CDR1 MDHEN and CDR2 SYDVKM. Trimming removed 1 base at V and 1 base at J, with 13 bases between. CDR3 sequence: CASSLSQTSPNTEAFF. Here the CDR3 DNA reads TGTGCCAGCAGTTTATCGCAGACTAGCCCGAACACTGAAGCTTTCTTT.

The genes are TRBV29-1 and TRBJ2-1; D gene uncertain. This CDR3 region has 14 residues. The V end was cut by 4 bases, the J end by 8 bases, with 18 bases between. Germline V gene data show CDR1 as SQVTM and CDR2 as ANQGSEA. The CDR3 nucleotides are TGCAGCGTTGGGGCGGCCCTTCCCCCCTATGAGCAGTTCTTC. The encoded protein is CSVGAALPPYEQFF.

V gene TRBV5-1 combines with J gene TRBJ1-2; D remains unclear. CDR1 is SGHRS and CDR2 is YFSETQ in the germline V gene. The CDR3 runs to 12 residues. The V end lost 1 base, the J end lost 8 bases, and 9 bases lay between the germline ends. The CDR3 DNA follows: TGCGCCAGCAGCTTGACAGACCGAGGCTACACCTTC. This translates into CASSLTDRGYTF.

V usage is TRBV19 and J usage is TRBJ1-4; D might be TRBD1 (5 bases). Germline-derived CDR1 and CDR2 are LNHDA and SQIVND (reference sequence). V was pared by 5 bases and J by 8 bases, with 12 bases between. This CDR3 has 13 residues. In DNA, the CDR3 is TGTGCCAGTAGTCCCGGGACCGTAGAAAAACTGTTTTTT. This gives the protein CASSPGTVEKLFF.